One and the same sample provided the 15 T cell receptor beta chains below, sequenced in a study of CD4 T cells in relation to SARS-CoV-2 and coronaviruses. Their antigen targets remain unknown. Assay: immunoSEQ multiplex PCR; the TCRdb copy retains only in-frame clones and omits some. Among about 21,000 clones listed, 76% were seen once. CD4+ T cells from unexposed donors were obtained before the COVID-19 pandemic (2011-2018). After about 10 days of culture, CD4+ T cells were isolated. Sequenced: CD4+ T cells from PBMCs, cultured in vitro. These TCRs come from a human donor in good health.

The chain recombines TRBV6-5 with TRBJ1-3, with a weak D call TRBD1 (6 bases). The CDR3 runs to 15 residues. V lost 8 bases, J lost 2 bases, and 16 bases lay in between. Germline V gene sequence: CDR1 MNHEY, CDR2 SVGAGI. In nucleotides, the CDR3 is TGTGCCAGCGCCCGGGCCGGGGGCCCTGGAAACACCATATATTTT. Protein sequence: CASARAGGPGNTIYF.

The rearrangement joins TRBV19 to TRBJ2-7, with 7 bases fitting TRBD1. The CDR3 has 12 residues. Germline V gene sequence: CDR1 LNHDA, CDR2 SQIVND (reference sequence). J gave up 3 bases and V 10 bases, and 6 bases lay outside the gene matches. DNA for the CDR3: TGTGCCACTGGGGACAGCCTCTACGAGCAGTACTTC. Encoded protein: CATGDSLYEQYF.

This clone is medium-sized (0.01 to 0.1%) in the sample. The chain couples TRBV7-7 to TRBJ1-1, with no clear D. The CDR3 length is 13 residues. V was shortened by 1 base and J by 1 base, with 4 bases between the two germline ends. From germline, CDR1 is SSHAT and CDR2 FNYEAQ (reference sequence). Here the CDR3 reads CASSLGRNTEAFF. In nucleotides, the CDR3 is TGTGCCAGCAGCTTAGGACGGAACACTGAAGCTTTCTTT. Complete variable domain (other parts from reference TRBV7-7 and TRBJ1-1): GAGVSQSPRYKVTKRGQDVTLRCDPISSHATLYWYQQALGQGPEFLTYFNYEAQPDKSGLPSDRFSAERPEGSISTLTIQRTEQRDSAMYRCASSLGRNTEAFFGQGTRLTVV.

There are a few counts of this clone. The rearrangement joins TRBV2 to TRBJ1-5; D remains ambiguous. V dropped 8 bases and J dropped 3 bases, with 17 bases sitting between them. CDR1 is SNHLY, CDR2 FYNNEI, per germline. The CDR3 contains 15 residues. Written as DNA, the CDR3 is TGTGCCAGCGGTGCAGGATTCCTTATCAATCAGCCCCAGCATTTT. Its translation is CASGAGFLINQPQHF.

CDR3 sequence: CASSQGTSGNEQFF. CDR3 sequence (DNA): TGTGCCAGCAGCCAGGGGACGAGTGGAAATGAGCAGTTCTTC. The chain has TRBV3-1 (or the pseudogene TRBV3-2) and TRBJ2-1; D may match TRBD1 or TRBD2 (5 bases each). From germline, CDR1 is LGHDT and CDR2 YNNKEL (reference sequence). Trimming removed 3 bases at V and 7 bases at J, with 13 bases between. This CDR3 has 14 amino acids.

The chain has TRBV20-1 and TRBJ1-6; D gene uncertain. Trimming cost V 3 bases and J 0 bases, with 9 bases left between them. The germline V gene has CDR1 DFQATT and CDR2 SNEGSKA (reference sequence). The CDR3 contains 15 residues. The CDR3 DNA reads as TGCAGTGCTAGTGGAGGGAGCTCCTATAATTCACCCCTCCACTTT. It is translated as CSASGGSSYNSPLHF.

The CDR3 loop is CASSPGTEVRPQHF. Written as DNA, the CDR3 is TGTGCCAGCAGCCCCGGGACAGAGGTGAGGCCCCAGCATTTT. The chain is built from TRBV7-9 and TRBJ1-5; 7 bases are a match to TRBD1. Looked up from germline, CDR1 is SEHNR and CDR2 is FQNEAQ (reference sequence). V dropped 5 bases and J dropped 9; count of bases not matched to a gene: 10. The CDR3 sequence is 14 residues long.

The chain is built from TRBV10-1 and TRBJ2-3, with TRBD2 identical over 13 bases. Germline CDR1 reads WNHNN; CDR2 reads SYGVQD (reference sequence). This CDR3 has 17 residues. The V and J ends lost 8 bases and 2 bases, in that order; junction bases with no gene match: 10. CDR3 in DNA: TGCGCCAGCGGACTAGCGGGGGCTGGGGCACACACAGATACGCAGTATTTT. Translated, it gives CASGLAGAGAHTDTQYF.

The V call is TRBV7-9, the J call TRBJ1-1; the D is unclear. Germline CDR1 reads SEHNR; CDR2 reads FQNEAQ (reference sequence). Deletions cut 7 bases from V and 4 bases from J, with 10 bases between. This CDR3 is built from 12 residues. The CDR3 nucleotides are TGTGCCAGCATGCAGTGGGGCACTGAAGCTTTCTTT. Encoded protein: CASMQWGTEAFF.

The gene calls are TRBV25-1 and TRBJ2-7; 7 nucleotides align to TRBD2. Germline trimming cut 4 bases from V and 2 bases from J; bases unmatched to any gene: 5. CDR1 is MGHDK, CDR2 SYGVNS, per germline. The CDR3 loop spans 14 amino acids. Here the CDR3 DNA reads TGTGCCAGCAGTGCCCGGGACTACCCCTACGAGCAGTACTTC. Encoded protein: CASSARDYPYEQYF.

The chain combines TRBV7-9 with TRBJ1-2; D is perhaps TRBD1 (5 bases). The CDR3 runs to 14 residues. From germline, CDR1 is SEHNR and CDR2 FQNEAQ (reference sequence). V lost 2 bases to trimming and J lost 6 bases, with 13 bases between them. CDR3 protein: CASSLHGQGNGYTF. The CDR3 DNA is TGTGCCAGCAGCTTACACGGGCAGGGAAATGGCTACACCTTC.

The V call is TRBV20-1, the J call TRBJ2-1; 10 nucleotides align to TRBD2. J lost 0 bases, V lost 5 bases, and 7 bases had no gene match. In germline, CDR1 is DFQATT, CDR2 SNEGSKA (reference sequence). The CDR3 loop spans 16 amino acids. CDR3: CSARGLAASSYNEQFF. Here the CDR3 DNA reads TGCAGTGCTCGTGGACTAGCGGCTAGCTCCTACAATGAGCAGTTCTTC.

The chain combines TRBV7-3 with TRBJ1-2; D is uncertain. There are 13 residues in the CDR3. Germline assignment: CDR1 SGHTA and CDR2 FQGTGA. V was pared by 2 bases and J by 7 bases, with 11 bases between. CDR3 DNA sequence: TGTGCCAGCAGCTTAGAGGGTTATGGTGGCTACACCTTC. Residues: CASSLEGYGGYTF.

The chain is built from TRBV28 and TRBJ1-1; unclear D gene. Trimming took 10 bases from V and 11 from J, leaving 20 bases between them. The CDR3 has 12 residues. CDR1 is MDHEN and CDR2 is SYDVKM in the germline V gene. In nucleotides, the CDR3 is TGTGCCACTACCCGAGGAGGGCTCCACGCTTTCTTT. It codes for CATTRGGLHAFF.

This clone was seen only a few times. This chain links TRBV5-4 with TRBJ1-5; D is uncertain. The CDR3 is 15 residues long. The germline V gene has CDR1 SGHNT and CDR2 YYREEE (reference sequence). The V gene lost 0 bases and the J gene lost 2 bases, with 9 bases spanning the gap. The CDR3 nucleotides are TGTGCCAGCAGCTTGGCTCCGGGTGGCAATCAGCCCCAGCATTTT. Its translation: CASSLAPGGNQPQHF.